Listed below are T cell receptor beta chains from one sample, sequenced in a study of cytomegalovirus exposure and HLA in healthy donors. Method: immunoSEQ multiplex PCR; TCRdb's copy keeps in-frame clones and lacks some. Found here are under 110,000 clones, about two thirds of them singletons; the top ten hold roughly 0.79%. The sample consisted of PBMCs. These receptors came from a boy aged 10-17 years in good health and CMV-seronegative. Both conserved end residues are part of each CDR3. The D gene is left open where the match is weak. Rows give clone size only sometimes, using once, few, many, or a class for an expanded clone.

clone size	V gene	J gene	D gene	CDR3 protein	CDR3 DNA
-	TRBV6-1	TRBJ2-7	TRBD2	CASSERTSGSFSYEQYF	TGTGCCAGCAGTGAACGGACTAGCGGCTCCTTCTCCTACGAGCAGTACTTC
-	TRBV14	TRBJ2-1	TRBD2	CASSQVGLAGIDEQFF	TGTGCCAGCAGCCAAGTTGGACTAGCGGGTATCGATGAGCAGTTCTTC
-	TRBV5-1	TRBJ1-2	TRBD1	CASSADRNYGYTF	TGCGCCAGCAGCGCGGACAGGAACTATGGCTACACCTTC
-	TRBV2	TRBJ2-5	-	CASSVKETQYF	TGTGCCAGCAGTGTCAAAGAGACCCAGTACTTC
-	TRBV7-8	TRBJ1-5	TRBD1	CASSLNRTGPWQPQHF	TGTGCCAGCAGCTTAAATAGGACAGGGCCATGGCAGCCCCAGCATTTT
-	TRBV9	TRBJ2-6	-	CASSRHRSGANVLTF	TGTGCCAGCAGCCGACACCGCTCTGGGGCCAACGTCCTGACTTTC
-	TRBV5-1	TRBJ2-1	TRBD2	CASSLVTSGGLRSYNEQFF	TGCGCCAGCAGCTTGGTGACTAGCGGGGGCCTTCGGTCCTACAATGAGCAGTTCTTC
-	TRBV5-6	TRBJ2-3	-	CASSLVRGAGDTQYF	TGTGCCAGCAGCTTGGTCCGGGGGGCGGGGGATACGCAGTATTTT
-	TRBV27	TRBJ2-1	-	CASSLGGAGNEQFF	TGTGCCAGCAGTTTAGGCGGGGCCGGTAATGAGCAGTTCTTC
-	TRBV20-1	TRBJ2-1	-	CSAQAFDEQFF	TGCAGTGCTCAAGCTTTCGATGAGCAGTTCTTC
-	TRBV4-1	TRBJ2-7	-	CASSQESLASWEQYF	TGCGCCAGCAGCCAAGAGTCTTTGGCCTCTTGGGAGCAGTACTTC
-	TRBV5-4	TRBJ1-2	TRBD1	CASSPNRGSGYGYTF	TGTGCCAGCAGCCCCAACAGGGGGTCTGGGTATGGCTACACCTTC
-	TRBV11-3	TRBJ2-1	TRBD2	CASSWRPGLEYGEQFF	TGTGCCAGCAGCTGGAGACCGGGACTAGAATACGGGGAGCAGTTCTTC
-	TRBV5-1	TRBJ1-1	-	CASSLDSNTEAFF	TGCGCCAGCAGCTTGGACTCGAACACTGAAGCTTTCTTT
-	TRBV4-2	TRBJ1-4	TRBD1	CASSQDGTENEKLFF	TGTGCCAGCAGCCAAGATGGGACAGAAAATGAAAAACTGTTTTTT
-	TRBV10-3	TRBJ2-1	TRBD1	CAISGQGPFSEQFF	TGTGCCATCAGTGGACAGGGCCCTTTTAGTGAGCAGTTCTTC
once	TRBV7-6	TRBJ1-1	-	CASSPLDNTEAFF	TGTGCCAGCAGTCCCCTAGATAACACTGAAGCTTTCTTT
-	TRBV6-5	TRBJ1-1	TRBD1	CASSYSMSGGTEAFF	TGTGCCAGCAGTTACTCTATGTCAGGGGGCACTGAAGCTTTCTTT
-	TRBV6-5	TRBJ2-1	-	CASSLSAYNEQFF	TGTGCCAGCAGCCTAAGTGCCTACAATGAGCAGTTCTTC
-	TRBV7-9	TRBJ2-7	TRBD1	CASSLSVWDRVGEQYF	TGTGCCAGCAGCTTAAGCGTCTGGGACAGGGTAGGCGAGCAGTACTTC
-	TRBV28	TRBJ1-1	-	CASSSWSGANTEAFF	TGTGCCAGCAGCTCATGGTCGGGAGCGAACACTGAAGCTTTCTTT
-	TRBV7-9	TRBJ2-7	-	CASSGVRDGSEQYF	TGTGCCAGCAGCGGCGTCAGGGATGGTAGTGAGCAGTACTTC
few	TRBV6-1	TRBJ2-7	-	CASKEGGEQYF	TGTGCCAGCAAGGAAGGGGGCGAGCAGTACTTC